The 11 T cell receptor beta chains listed next were all sequenced from one sample in a study of molecular identifiers for immune sequencing clone quantification. TCRdb reprocessed the PCR reads via MiXCR and lists one record per CDR3 protein. This sample yields about 510,000 distinct CDR3 sequences, of which 25% are seen a single time; 0.7% to 0.9% belongs to the top ten. Input material: naive CD8+ T cells from blood, with Jurkat cell RNA spiked in. The subset denotes: FACS-sorted CD8+CD4-CCR7+CD45RA+ naive T cells. The receptors come from a human donor in good health. Some libraries in this study had Jurkat cell RNA spiked in.

This clonotype has a handful of counts. The DNA of the CDR3 is TGTGCCTGGGGTCAGTCGGCCGCTTCGCAGTATTTT. This codes for CAWGQSAASQYF. V is TRBV30 and J is TRBJ2-3; D uncertain. Trimming removed 5 bases at V and 10 bases at J, with 16 bases between. This CDR3 is 12 amino acids long. In germline, CDR1 is GTSNPN, CDR2 SVGIG (reference sequence).

Ten or more counts support this clonotype. J is TRBJ2-7 and V is TRBV5-4, with a possible D match to TRBD2 (6 bases). This CDR3 region has 14 residues. CDR1 is SGHNT, CDR2 YYREEE, per germline (reference sequence). Trimming removed 1 base at V and 4 bases at J, with 12 bases between. The CDR3 spells CASSLSGSEYEQYF. CDR3 bases: TGTGCCAGCAGCTTGTCCGGGAGCGAATACGAGCAGTACTTC.

The gene calls are TRBV2 and TRBJ1-5; TRBD1 aligns across 9 bases. Looked up from germline, CDR1 is SNHLY and CDR2 is FYNNEI. The CDR3 sequence is 14 residues long. The V gene end was trimmed by 3 bases and the J gene end by 7 bases; junction bases not matched to a gene: 4. The CDR3 DNA reads as TGTGCCAGCAGTGACGGGACAGGGTTACAGCCCCAGCATTTT. Translating it yields CASSDGTGLQPQHF.

The rearrangement uses TRBV27 and TRBJ2-6; D uncertain. Per germline, CDR1 MNHEY and CDR2 SMNVEV (reference sequence). Trimming removed 0 bases from V and 1 base from J, with 7 bases in between. The CDR3 is made up of 16 amino acids. The CDR3 protein is CASSLSGLSGANVLTF. CDR3 coding DNA: TGTGCCAGCAGTTTATCCGGCCTTTCTGGGGCCAACGTCCTGACTTTC.

There are a few counts of this clonotype. The chain links TRBV19 to TRBJ1-5; the D is unclear. V lost 3 bases, J lost 6 bases, and 6 bases lay in between. The CDR3 is 12 residues long. In germline, CDR1 is LNHDA, CDR2 SQIVND (reference sequence). CDR3 loop: CASSMPPQPQHF. The CDR3 region has the DNA TGTGCCAGTAGTATGCCACCTCAGCCCCAGCATTTT. Using reference TRBV19 and TRBJ1-5 for the parts outside the CDR3, the full variable domain is DGGITQSPKYLFRKEGQNVTLSCEQNLNHDAMYWYRQDPGQGLRLIYYSQIVNDFQKGDIAEGYSVSREKKESFPLTVTSAQKNPTAFYLCASSMPPQPQHFGDGTRLSIL.

This clonotype was seen ten or more times. The chain couples TRBV7-9 to TRBJ2-7; 7 bases fit TRBD1. The trim removed 4 bases at V and 2 bases at J, leaving 5 bases unmatched. The CDR3 consists of 14 residues. The germline gives CDR1 SEHNR, CDR2 FQNEAQ (reference sequence). The CDR3 reads CASSSPGTAYEQYF. Written as DNA, the CDR3 is TGTGCCAGCAGCTCGCCCGGGACAGCCTACGAGCAGTACTTC.

This clonotype showed up just a few times. The rearrangement joins TRBV4-3 to TRBJ1-3; D is uncertain. The V end was cut by 0 bases, the J end by 0 bases, with 12 bases between. CDR3 size: 17 residues. Germline V gene data show CDR1 as LGHNA and CDR2 as YSLEER. CDR3 loop: CASSQDRVAYSGNTIYF. DNA for the CDR3: TGCGCCAGCAGCCAAGATAGGGTGGCCTACTCTGGAAACACCATATATTTT.

In nucleotides, the CDR3 is TGCGCCAGCAGCCAAGCCCCCCGAGGAGCGGGGTCCTACGAGCAGTACTTC. This encodes CASSQAPRGAGSYEQYF. This rearrangement joins TRBV4-3 to TRBJ2-7; 7 nucleotides match TRBD2. V lost 1 base to trimming and J lost 1 base; unmatched junction nucleotides: 10. This CDR3 has 17 residues. The germline V gene encodes CDR1 LGHNA and CDR2 YSLEER.

In its sample, this clonotype was seen once. The junction departs from the called germline gene at one end, perhaps through a read error. V is TRBV20-1 and J is TRBJ1-6; D uncertain. CDR1 is DFQATT, CDR2 SNEGSKA, per germline (reference sequence). This CDR3 has 12 residues. This CDR3 reads CNAPSGNSPLHF. The CDR3 bases are TGCAATGCTCCTAGTGGGAATTCACCCCTCCACTTT.

This clonotype has at least ten counts. The J gene is TRBJ1-5, the V gene TRBV28; tentative D call: TRBD1 (6 bases). The germline CDR1 and CDR2 sequences are MDHEN and SYDVKM. This CDR3 comprises 13 residues. V was clipped by 10 bases and J by 3 bases, with 13 bases between them. CDR3 sequence (DNA): TGTGCCACCAAGGACAGAAACAATCAGCCCCAGCATTTT. Translation gives CATKDRNNQPQHF.

This clonotype was recorded at least ten times. The gene calls are TRBV20-1 and TRBJ1-1, with D unresolved. The CDR3 runs to 11 residues. The ends were cut back, 4 bases at V and 0 bases at J, with 3 bases in the middle. Germline V lookup: CDR1 DFQATT, CDR2 SNEGSKA (reference sequence). CDR3 sequence (DNA): TGCAGTGCTATGCTGAACACTGAAGCTTTCTTT. Encoded protein: CSAMLNTEAFF.